The 3 T cell receptor beta chains below were found in one sample sequenced in a study of T cell changes during pregnancy in multiple sclerosis. The repertoire was sequenced with immunoSEQ multiplex PCR; TCRdb's copy has only in-frame clones and lacks some. Altogether about 70,000 clones are present, more than 80% being singletons, with the ten largest covering approximately 2.1%. The sample consisted of peripheral blood, taken in the second trimester of pregnancy. These TCRs come from a female donor in good health, enrolled as a control in a pregnancy study.

This clone was counted once. One junction end disagrees with the germline gene, perhaps due to a read error. This sequence joins TRBV6-6 and TRBJ2-6; possibly TRBD1 for D (6 bases). Germline values: CDR1 MNHNY, CDR2 SVGAGI (reference sequence). This CDR3 region has 16 residues. The CDR3 DNA reads as TGCGCCGTCAGAGGAACAGGGAATTCTGGGGCCAACGTCCTGACTTTC. Residues: CAVRGTGNSGANVLTF.

This chain uses TRBV5-6 with TRBJ2-7, with 11 bases that match TRBD2. CDR1 SGHDT and CDR2 YYEEEE come from the germline V gene. CDR3 length: 14 residues. The junction had 2 bases not matched to a gene; V was cut back by 3 bases and J by 3 bases. CDR3 DNA: TGTGCCAGCAGCTGGGGGACTAGCGGCTACGAGCAGTACTTC. Protein: CASSWGTSGYEQYF.

This chain links TRBV7-2 with TRBJ2-5, with D possibly TRBD1 on 6 matching bases. The CDR3 spans 14 residues. Germline values: CDR1 SGHTA, CDR2 FQGNSA. V was clipped by 6 bases and J by 5 bases, with 16 bases between them. The chain's CDR3 is CASRAGEIVETQYF. In nucleotides, the CDR3 is TGTGCCAGCAGGGCAGGGGAGATCGTGGAGACCCAGTACTTC.